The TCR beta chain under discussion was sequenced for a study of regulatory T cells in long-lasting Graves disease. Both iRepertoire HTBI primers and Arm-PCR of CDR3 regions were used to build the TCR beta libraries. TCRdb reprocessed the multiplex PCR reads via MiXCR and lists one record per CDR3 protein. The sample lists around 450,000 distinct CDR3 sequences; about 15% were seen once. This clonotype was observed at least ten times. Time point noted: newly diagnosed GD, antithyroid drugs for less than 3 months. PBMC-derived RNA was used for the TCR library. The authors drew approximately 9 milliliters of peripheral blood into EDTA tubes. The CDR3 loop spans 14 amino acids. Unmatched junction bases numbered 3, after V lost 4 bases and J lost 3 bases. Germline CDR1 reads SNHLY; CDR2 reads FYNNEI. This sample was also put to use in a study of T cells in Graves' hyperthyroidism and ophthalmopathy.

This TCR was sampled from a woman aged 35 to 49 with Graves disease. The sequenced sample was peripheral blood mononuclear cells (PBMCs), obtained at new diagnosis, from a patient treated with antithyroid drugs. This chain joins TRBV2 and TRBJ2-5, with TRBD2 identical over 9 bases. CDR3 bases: TGTGCCAGCAGTGGGGCTAGCGGGGAAGAGACCCAGTACTTC. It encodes CASSGASGEETQYF.